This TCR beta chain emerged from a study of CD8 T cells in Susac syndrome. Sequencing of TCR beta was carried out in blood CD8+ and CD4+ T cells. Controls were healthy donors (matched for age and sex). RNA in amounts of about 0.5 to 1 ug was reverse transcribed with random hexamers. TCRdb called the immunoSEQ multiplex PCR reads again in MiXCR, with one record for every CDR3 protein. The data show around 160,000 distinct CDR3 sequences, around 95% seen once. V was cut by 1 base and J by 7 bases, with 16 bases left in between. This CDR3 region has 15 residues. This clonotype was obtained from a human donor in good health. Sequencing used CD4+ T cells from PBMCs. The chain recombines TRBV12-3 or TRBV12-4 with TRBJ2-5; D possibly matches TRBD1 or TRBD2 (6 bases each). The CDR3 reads CASSLVSGAHGTQYF. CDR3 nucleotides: TGTGCCAGCAGTTTAGTATCGGGGGCGCATGGGACCCAGTACTTC.